These T cell receptor beta chains were read from a single sample in a study of T cell responses to AZD1222 COVID-19 vaccine. The assay was immunoSEQ multiplex PCR, and TCRdb's table has in-frame clones only and misses some. The profile shows some 120,000 clones, about 85% of them singletons. The sample was peripheral blood, taken on day 0 of AZD1222 vaccination. The receptors shown here come from an adult in good health. CDR3s include the opening cysteine and the closing phenylalanine or tryptophan. A D gene is named only where the DNA matches it firmly.

d_call,v_call,j_call,cdr3_aa,cdr3_nt
TRBD2,TRBV5-4,TRBJ2-3,CASSLGLAGISDTQYF,TGTGCCAGCAGCCTCGGACTAGCGGGAATCTCAGATACGCAGTATTTT
NA,TRBV9,TRBJ2-1,CASSGRDAGNEQFF,TGTGCCAGCAGCGGAAGAGACGCAGGCAATGAGCAGTTCTTC
NA,TRBV7-9,TRBJ2-7,CASSSTGSYEQYF,TGTGCCAGCAGCTCAACAGGGTCCTACGAGCAGTACTTC
NA,TRBV7-9,TRBJ2-1,CASSPPGVYNEQFF,TGTGCCAGCAGCCCGCCAGGGGTTTACAATGAGCAGTTCTTC
TRBD1,TRBV24-1,TRBJ1-2,CATSDPRQGINYGYTF,TGTGCCACCAGTGACCCCAGACAGGGCATTAACTATGGCTACACCTTC
TRBD1,TRBV9,TRBJ1-5,CASSVASGTGERGNQPQHF,TGTGCCAGCAGCGTAGCCTCGGGGACAGGGGAGAGAGGCAATCAGCCCCAGCATTTT
TRBD2,TRBV28,TRBJ2-3,CASSHRPGLVTDTQYF,TGTGCCAGCAGTCATCGACCGGGACTAGTCACAGATACGCAGTATTTT
NA,TRBV2,TRBJ1-1,CASSLGPAAWNTEAFF,TGTGCCAGCAGTCTGGGACCGGCGGCGTGGAACACTGAAGCTTTCTTT
NA,TRBV27,TRBJ1-6,CASSFLRAPLHF,TGTGCCAGCAGTTTTCTCCGTGCACCCCTCCACTTT
NA,TRBV4-2,TRBJ1-6,CASSQDLGGSYNSPLHF,TGTGCCAGCAGCCAAGATTTGGGAGGCTCCTATAATTCACCCCTCCACTTT